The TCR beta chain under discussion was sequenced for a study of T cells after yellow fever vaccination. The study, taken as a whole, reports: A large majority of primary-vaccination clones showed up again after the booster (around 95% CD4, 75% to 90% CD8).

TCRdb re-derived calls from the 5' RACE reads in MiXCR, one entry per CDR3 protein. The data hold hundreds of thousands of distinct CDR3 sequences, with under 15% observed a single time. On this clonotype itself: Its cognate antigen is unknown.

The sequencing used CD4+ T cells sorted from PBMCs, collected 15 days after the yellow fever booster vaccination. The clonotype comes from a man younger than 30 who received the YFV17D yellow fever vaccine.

In DNA form, the CDR3 reads TGTGCCAGCAGCGGTGTCCGGGCTGTAGTCGGGGAGCTGTTTTTT. This translates into CASSGVRAVVGELFF. The J gene is TRBJ2-2, the V gene TRBV9; D unclear. With 3 bases removed from V and 7 bases from J, the gap between germline ends came to 16 bases. Germline CDR1 and CDR2: SGDLS and YYNGEE. This CDR3 has 15 residues.